This is a list of T cell receptor beta chains from one sample in a study of T-cell reconstitution after alpha-beta-depleted transplantation in children. A single record per CDR3 protein comes from TCRdb applying MiXCR to the PCR reads. Of some 200,000 distinct CDR3 sequences in the sample, 7% to 9% were seen once. Here the sequenced sample was PBMCs, mostly from graft donor cells, taken 360 days after TCRalphabeta/CD19-depleted stem cell transplant. These receptors were taken from a male patient between 2 and 15 years old who had a stem cell transplant for acute myeloid leukemia, so the T cells may come from the graft donor. Both conserved end residues are part of each CDR3. The D gene is left open where the match is weak. Not all rows give a size; the values are once, few, many and, for expanded clones, a class.

abundance	j_gene	d_gene	len	v_gene	CDR3aa	CDR3nt
many	TRBJ2-5	-	14	TRBV15	CATSTPMNRETQYF	TGTGCCACCAGCACCCCGATGAATCGAGAGACCCAGTACTTC
many	TRBJ2-7	TRBD2	14	TRBV9	CASSLTSGGYEQYF	TGTGCCAGCAGCCTCACTAGCGGGGGCTACGAGCAGTACTTC
many	TRBJ2-7	-	13	TRBV28	CASSLNGDYEQYF	TGTGCCAGCAGTTTGAATGGGGACTACGAGCAGTACTTC
few	TRBJ1-4	TRBD1	14	TRBV30	CAWCKQGAGEKLFF	TGTGCCTGGTGCAAACAGGGGGCTGGTGAAAAACTGTTTTTT
few	TRBJ1-5	-	15	TRBV12-3/TRBV12-4	CASSLYPGERQPQHF	TGTGCCAGCAGTTTATACCCAGGGGAGCGGCAGCCCCAGCATTTT
-	TRBJ2-3	-	11	TRBV2	CASGETDTQYF	TGTGCCTCAGGGGAAACAGATACGCAGTATTTT
few	TRBJ2-1	-	12	TRBV29-1	CSVEDRGNEQFF	TGCAGCGTTGAAGATCGGGGCAATGAGCAGTTCTTC
many	TRBJ2-1	-	12	TRBV29-1	CSVARTGTEQFF	TGCAGCGTAGCTCGCACAGGGACTGAGCAGTTCTTC
many	TRBJ2-3	-	15	TRBV27	CASSTPTRDPDTQYF	TGTGCCAGCAGTACACCGACTAGGGACCCGGATACGCAGTATTTT
-	TRBJ2-6	-	14	TRBV7-2	CASSLWRGANVLTF	TGTGCCAGCAGCTTATGGCGTGGGGCCAACGTCCTGACTTTC
-	TRBJ2-1	TRBD2	15	TRBV12-3/TRBV12-4	CASSPRGLADNEQFF	TGTGCCAGCAGCCCCAGGGGACTAGCGGACAATGAGCAGTTCTTC
many	TRBJ2-2	-	15	TRBV11-2	CASSLDGLMTGELFF	TGTGCCAGCAGCTTAGACGGCCTTATGACCGGGGAGCTGTTTTTT
few	TRBJ1-3	-	17	TRBV4-2	CASSQEAGLFIGNTIYF	TGTGCCAGCAGCCAAGAGGCAGGCTTATTTATCGGAAACACCATATATTTT
many	TRBJ2-3	-	13	TRBV29-1	CSVDSAGTDTQYF	TGCAGCGTTGATTCGGCAGGCACAGATACGCAGTATTTT
few	TRBJ1-3	-	13	TRBV12-3/TRBV12-4	CASSVGQGNTIYF	TGTGCCAGCAGTGTAGGACAGGGAAACACCATATATTTT
few	TRBJ1-4	-	17	TRBV25-1	CASSERNTGRSNEKLFF	TGTGCCAGCAGTGAAAGGAATACAGGGCGGTCTAATGAAAAACTGTTTTTT
many	TRBJ2-4	-	16	TRBV28	CASSLRRQVAKNIQYF	TGTGCCAGCAGTTTAAGAAGGCAGGTAGCCAAAAACATTCAGTACTTC
few	TRBJ2-1	TRBD2	15	TRBV7-2	CASSLGTSGLNEQFF	TGTGCCAGCAGCCTCGGGACTAGCGGGCTTAATGAGCAGTTCTTC
few	TRBJ2-5	TRBD2	16	TRBV12-3/TRBV12-4	CASSLSAGGPRETQYF	TGTGCCAGCAGTTTAAGTGCGGGGGGGCCTCGAGAGACCCAGTACTTC
few	TRBJ2-5	-	11	TRBV18	CASSPGEGQYF	TGTGCCAGCTCACCGGGAGAAGGCCAGTACTTC
-	TRBJ1-5	-	16	TRBV4-2	CASSQDRKTSNQPQHF	TGTGCCAGCAGCCAAGATCGAAAAACTAGCAATCAGCCCCAGCATTTT
many	TRBJ2-5	TRBD1	13	TRBV14	CASRGQGLETQYF	TGTGCCAGCAGGGGACAGGGATTAGAGACCCAGTACTTC
-	TRBJ1-4	TRBD1	16	TRBV7-9	CASSLGFRGTNEKLFF	TGTGCCAGCAGCTTAGGCTTCAGGGGGACTAATGAAAAACTGTTTTTT
many	TRBJ2-2	TRBD2	18	TRBV12-3/TRBV12-4	CASSRSPSSGGYTGELFF	TGTGCCAGCAGTCGGAGCCCCTCTAGCGGGGGGTACACCGGGGAGCTGTTTTTT
-	TRBJ2-5	TRBD2	13	TRBV20-1	CSARQLAGETQYF	TGCAGTGCTAGGCAACTAGCGGGAGAGACCCAGTACTTC
many	TRBJ1-1	-	13	TRBV3-1	CASSRQGHTEAFF	TGTGCCAGCAGCCGCCAGGGGCACACTGAAGCTTTCTTT
-	TRBJ1-2	-	17	TRBV12-3/TRBV12-4	CASSHPSRGGASYGYTF	TGTGCCAGCAGCCACCCGTCGAGGGGGGGCGCGAGCTATGGCTACACCTTC
-	TRBJ2-5	TRBD1	11	TRBV29-1	CSDRGRETQYF	TGCAGTGACAGGGGGCGGGAGACCCAGTACTTC
few	TRBJ2-7	TRBD2	18	TRBV3-1	CASSQEGNLGLAFSEQYF	TGTGCCAGCAGCCAAGAAGGTAATCTGGGACTAGCCTTTTCCGAGCAGTACTTC
-	TRBJ1-2	-	13	TRBV6-1	CASREQAEGGYTF	TGTGCCAGCAGAGAACAGGCAGAAGGTGGCTACACCTTC
-	TRBJ2-7	TRBD2	16	TRBV18	CASSPPGLAGPYEQYF	TGTGCCAGCTCACCACCTGGGCTAGCGGGACCCTACGAGCAGTACTTC
few	TRBJ1-2	TRBD1	14	TRBV7-9	CASSLGTGVDGYTF	TGTGCCAGCAGCTTAGGGACAGGCGTCGATGGCTACACCTTC
-	TRBJ1-1	-	14	TRBV12-3/TRBV12-4	CASSLGHTNTEAFF	TGTGCCAGCAGTCTTGGACACACGAACACTGAAGCTTTCTTT
-	TRBJ2-1	-	14	TRBV9	CASSVAWQGDEQFF	TGTGCCAGCAGCGTAGCTTGGCAGGGTGATGAGCAGTTCTTC
-	TRBJ1-6	TRBD1	16	TRBV5-1	CASSLVRTGFGSPLHF	TGCGCCAGCAGCTTGGTTCGGACAGGGTTTGGATCACCCCTCCACTTT
-	TRBJ2-2	TRBD1	16	TRBV4-3	CASSDSTGGRTGELFF	TGCGCCAGCAGCGACTCTACAGGGGGCCGCACCGGGGAGCTGTTTTTT
many	TRBJ2-3	-	16	TRBV10-3	CAISESQGFMSDTQYF	TGTGCCATCAGTGAGTCTCAGGGTTTCATGAGTGATACGCAGTATTTT
-	TRBJ1-5	-	15	TRBV5-6	CASSLGGYSNQPQHF	TGTGCCAGCAGCTTGGGGGGGTATAGCAATCAGCCCCAGCATTTT
many	TRBJ1-5	-	14	TRBV6-5	CASSSAYSNQPQHF	TGTGCCAGCAGTTCGGCGTACAGCAATCAGCCCCAGCATTTT
many	TRBJ2-1	-	16	TRBV6-2/TRBV6-3	CASQFLGRNYRDEQFF	TGTGCCAGCCAATTCCTCGGTCGTAATTATAGGGATGAGCAGTTCTTC
few	TRBJ2-3	-	15	TRBV7-6	CASSLGGGAADTQYF	TGTGCCAGCAGCTTAGGAGGAGGGGCGGCAGATACGCAGTATTTT
many	TRBJ1-2	TRBD1	13	TRBV20-1	CSASLGTAYGYTF	TGCAGTGCTAGCCTTGGGACAGCGTATGGCTACACCTTC
many	TRBJ2-2	-	16	TRBV9	CASSVLGRPNTGELFF	TGTGCCAGCAGCGTATTAGGGAGACCGAACACCGGGGAGCTGTTTTTT
many	TRBJ2-6	-	15	TRBV5-6	CASSLIGAGANVLTF	TGTGCCAGCAGCTTGATAGGGGCTGGGGCCAACGTCCTGACTTTC
-	TRBJ1-5	-	20	TRBV20-1	CSASHLSGGPMDYSNQPQHF	TGCAGTGCTAGTCACTTGAGCGGGGGCCCTATGGACTATAGCAATCAGCCCCAGCATTTT
many	TRBJ2-1	-	11	TRBV29-1	CSVEGFDEQFF	TGCAGCGTTGAAGGGTTCGATGAGCAGTTCTTC
many	TRBJ2-2	-	15	TRBV5-1	CASSPGDRNTGELFF	TGCGCCAGCAGCCCCGGGGATCGGAACACCGGGGAGCTGTTTTTT
many	TRBJ2-3	TRBD2	18	TRBV12-3/TRBV12-4	CASSLAKGRLAGTDTQYF	TGTGCCAGCAGTTTAGCGAAAGGTAGACTAGCGGGGACAGATACGCAGTATTTT
many	TRBJ2-1	-	13	TRBV4-3	CASSFTGLNEQFF	TGCGCCAGCAGCTTTACAGGGCTCAATGAGCAGTTCTTC
-	TRBJ2-3	-	14	TRBV14	CASSPRTLGDTQYF	TGTGCCAGCAGCCCCAGGACTCTGGGGGATACGCAGTATTTT
many	TRBJ2-5	-	16	TRBV20-1	CSASGLASAIQETQYF	TGCAGTGCTAGTGGGCTAGCGTCTGCTATCCAAGAGACCCAGTACTTC
many	TRBJ2-1	TRBD2	15	TRBV11-3	CASSLMTSGQGEQFF	TGTGCCAGCAGCTTAATGACTAGCGGGCAGGGTGAGCAGTTCTTC
many	TRBJ2-5	TRBD2	16	TRBV18	CASSPPGGRALETQYF	TGTGCCAGCTCACCACCGGGCGGGAGGGCCCTCGAGACCCAGTACTTC
many	TRBJ1-2	-	14	TRBV20-1	CSPAADHSNYGYTF	TGCAGTCCCGCGGCAGACCATAGTAACTATGGCTACACCTTC